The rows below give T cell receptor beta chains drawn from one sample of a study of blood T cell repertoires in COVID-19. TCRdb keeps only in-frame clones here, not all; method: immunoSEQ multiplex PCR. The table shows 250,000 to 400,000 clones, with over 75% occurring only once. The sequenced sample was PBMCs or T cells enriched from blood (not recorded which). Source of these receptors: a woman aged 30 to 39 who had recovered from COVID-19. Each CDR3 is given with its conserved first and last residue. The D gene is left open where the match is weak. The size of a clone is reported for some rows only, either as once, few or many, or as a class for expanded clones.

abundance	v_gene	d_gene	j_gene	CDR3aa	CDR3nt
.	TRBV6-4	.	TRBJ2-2	CASSQTGSTGELFF	TGTGCCAGCAGTCAGACAGGAAGCACCGGGGAGCTGTTTTTT
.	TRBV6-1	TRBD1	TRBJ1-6	CASSGQGDSPLHF	TGTGCCAGCAGCGGACAGGGGGATTCACCCCTCCACTTT
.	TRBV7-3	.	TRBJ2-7	CASSLDLRSEQYF	TGTGCCAGCAGCTTAGACTTGAGGTCCGAGCAGTACTTC
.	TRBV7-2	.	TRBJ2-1	CASSLRQGPFSYNEQFF	TGTGCCAGCAGCTTAAGGCAGGGCCCCTTCTCCTACAATGAGCAGTTCTTC
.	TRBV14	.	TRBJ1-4	CASSLKLALFF	TGTGCCAGCAGTCTTAAATTGGCACTGTTTTTT
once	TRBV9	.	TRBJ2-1	CASSVGQGNNEQFF	TGTGCCAGCAGCGTTGGTCAGGGTAACAATGAGCAGTTCTTC
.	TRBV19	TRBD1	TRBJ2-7	CASSPGTGDSYEQYF	TGTGCCAGTAGCCCGGGGACAGGGGACTCCTACGAGCAGTACTTC
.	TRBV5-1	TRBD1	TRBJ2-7	CASSPDRGGYEQYF	TGCGCCAGCAGCCCGGACAGGGGAGGCTACGAGCAGTACTTC
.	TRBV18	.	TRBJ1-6	CASSGGLNSPLHF	TGTGCCAGCTCAGGAGGCTTGAATTCACCCCTCCACTTT
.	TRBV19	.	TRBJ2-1	CASSIVYQRPNEQFF	TGTGCCAGTAGTATAGTTTACCAGCGGCCCAATGAGCAGTTCTTC
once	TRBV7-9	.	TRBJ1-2	CASSSGTLYGYTF	TGTGCCAGCAGCTCCGGGACACTCTATGGCTACACCTTC
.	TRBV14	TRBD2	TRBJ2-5	CASSQGGTPYQETQYF	TGTGCCAGCAGCCAGGGAGGGACCCCGTACCAAGAGACCCAGTACTTC
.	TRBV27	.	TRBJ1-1	CASSLLAGNTEAFF	TGTGCCAGCAGTTTATTGGCGGGGAACACTGAAGCTTTCTTT
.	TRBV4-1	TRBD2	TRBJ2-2	CASSQGLAGPTGELFF	TGCGCCAGCAGCCAAGGGCTAGCGGGGCCCACAGGGGAGCTGTTTTTT
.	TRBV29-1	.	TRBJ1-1	CSVENSPDSRTEAFF	TGCAGCGTGGAAAACAGCCCCGACAGTAGGACTGAAGCTTTCTTT
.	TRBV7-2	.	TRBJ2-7	CASTSDRTYEQYF	TGTGCCAGCACCTCGGACAGAACCTACGAGCAGTACTTC
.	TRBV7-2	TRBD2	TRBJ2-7	CASSLRMSGTRNEQYF	TGTGCCAGCAGCCTAAGAATGAGCGGGACGAGGAACGAGCAGTACTTC
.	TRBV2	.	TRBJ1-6	CASRRGNGGNSPLHF	TGTGCCAGCAGGAGGGGGAATGGGGGCAATTCACCCCTCCACTTT
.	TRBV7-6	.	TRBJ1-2	CASSSTATDNYGYTF	TGTGCCAGCAGCTCGACAGCCACAGATAACTATGGCTACACCTTC
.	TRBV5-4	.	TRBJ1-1	CASSFLGMNTEAFF	TGTGCCAGCAGCTTTCTCGGGATGAACACTGAAGCTTTCTTT
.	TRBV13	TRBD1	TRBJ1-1	CASSDDRGRNTEAFF	TGTGCCAGCAGCGACGACAGGGGGCGGAACACTGAAGCTTTCTTT
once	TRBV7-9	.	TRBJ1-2	CASSLNSRGDGYTF	TGTGCCAGCAGCTTAAACTCCAGGGGCGATGGCTACACCTTC
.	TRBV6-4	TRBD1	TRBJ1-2	CASSAGQGRRGYTF	TGTGCCAGCAGCGCGGGACAGGGACGAAGAGGCTACACCTTC
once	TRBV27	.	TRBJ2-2	CASSPFSPEAGELFF	TGTGCCAGCAGTCCTTTCAGTCCGGAGGCCGGGGAGCTGTTTTTT
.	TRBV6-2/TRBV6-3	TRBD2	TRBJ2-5	CASSIGIAGPGETQYF	TGTGCCAGCAGTATTGGGATAGCGGGACCGGGGGAGACCCAGTACTTC
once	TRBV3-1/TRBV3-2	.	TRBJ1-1	CASSVDRWNTEAFF	TGTGCCAGCAGCGTAGACAGGTGGAACACTGAAGCTTTCTTT
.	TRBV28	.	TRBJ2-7	CATRQSYEQYF	TGTGCCACCCGACAGTCCTACGAGCAGTACTTC
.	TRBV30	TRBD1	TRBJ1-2	CAWSVLYGGQGDGYTF	TGTGCCTGGAGTGTACTCTATGGCGGACAGGGGGACGGCTACACCTTC
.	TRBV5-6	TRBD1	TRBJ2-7	CASSLTQGGYLSYEQYF	TGTGCCAGCAGCTTGACACAGGGGGGATACCTCTCCTACGAGCAGTACTTC
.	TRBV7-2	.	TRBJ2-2	CASSVGLGRGGTGELFF	TGTGCCAGCAGCGTTGGACTGGGTAGGGGAGGCACCGGGGAGCTGTTTTTT
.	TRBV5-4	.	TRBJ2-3	CASSLVWGGTDTQYF	TGTGCCAGCAGCTTGGTTTGGGGAGGCACAGATACGCAGTATTTT
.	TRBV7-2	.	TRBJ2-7	CASSLVWGPSYEQYF	TGTGCCAGCAGCTTAGTTTGGGGGCCTTCCTACGAGCAGTACTTC
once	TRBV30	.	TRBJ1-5	CAWRLGGGHQPQHF	TGTGCCTGGAGGCTCGGGGGGGGCCATCAGCCCCAGCATTTT
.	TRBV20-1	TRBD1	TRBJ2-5	CSAGARDREDF	TGCAGTGCTGGAGCCCGGGACAGGGAGGACTTC
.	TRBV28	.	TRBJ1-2	CASSLTVNYGYTF	TGTGCCAGCAGTCTGACAGTTAACTATGGCTACACCTTC
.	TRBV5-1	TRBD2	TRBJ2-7	CASSLFGGEAKWQYF	TGCGCCAGCAGCTTGTTCGGGGGGGAAGCTAAATGGCAGTACTTC
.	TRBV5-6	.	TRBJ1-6	CASSFRAGRDSPLHF	TGTGCCAGCAGCTTCAGGGCGGGGAGGGATTCACCCCTCCACTTT
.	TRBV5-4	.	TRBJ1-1	CASSLAWREATEAFF	TGTGCCAGCAGCTTGGCTTGGCGGGAAGCCACTGAAGCTTTCTTT
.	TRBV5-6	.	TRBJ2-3	CASSSRWGLLPDTQYF	TGTGCCAGCAGCTCAAGGTGGGGCCTATTGCCAGATACGCAGTATTTT
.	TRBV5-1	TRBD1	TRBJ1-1	CASREGQPNTEAFF	TGCGCCAGCAGGGAGGGACAGCCGAACACTGAAGCTTTCTTT
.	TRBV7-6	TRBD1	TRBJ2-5	CASRPGTGFEETQYF	TGTGCCAGCAGGCCCGGGACAGGGTTCGAAGAGACCCAGTACTTC
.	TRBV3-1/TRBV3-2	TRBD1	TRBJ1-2	CASSRTGPNYGYTF	TGTGCCAGCAGCCGGACAGGGCCTAACTATGGCTACACCTTC
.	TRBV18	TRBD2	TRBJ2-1	CASSASGGDYNEQFF	TGTGCCAGCTCGGCTAGCGGGGGAGATTACAATGAGCAGTTCTTC
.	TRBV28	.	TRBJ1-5	CATQDFLNQPQHF	TGTGCCACCCAGGACTTTCTTAATCAGCCCCAGCATTTT
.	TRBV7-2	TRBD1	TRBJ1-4	CASSLDRDSEKLFF	TGTGCCAGCAGCCTAGATAGGGACAGCGAAAAACTGTTTTTT
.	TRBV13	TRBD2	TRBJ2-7	CASSLGLAGTYEQYF	TGTGCCAGCAGCCTGGGACTAGCGGGTACCTACGAGCAGTACTTC
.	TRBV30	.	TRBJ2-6	CAWNRAGANVLTF	TGTGCCTGGAACAGGGCTGGGGCCAACGTCCTGACTTTC
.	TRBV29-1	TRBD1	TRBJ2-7	CSVEGGQSGDEQYF	TGCAGCGTTGAAGGGGGACAGTCCGGGGACGAGCAGTACTTC
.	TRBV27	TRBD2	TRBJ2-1	CASRFGGGNNEQFF	TGTGCCAGCCGCTTTGGCGGGGGAAACAATGAGCAGTTCTTC
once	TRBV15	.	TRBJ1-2	CATSREEGDGYTF	TGTGCCACCAGCAGAGAAGAGGGAGATGGCTACACCTTC
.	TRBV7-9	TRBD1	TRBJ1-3	CASSFATGAGNTIYF	TGTGCCAGCAGCTTCGCAACAGGGGCTGGAAACACCATATATTTT
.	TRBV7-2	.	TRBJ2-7	CASSLGGGTGTYEQYF	TGTGCCAGCAGCTTAGGGGGGGGGACAGGCACCTACGAGCAGTACTTC
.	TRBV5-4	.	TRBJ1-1	CASSQHTGGTEAFF	TGTGCCAGCAGCCAACATACGGGTGGCACTGAAGCTTTCTTT
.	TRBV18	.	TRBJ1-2	CASSTSEGLYGYTF	TGTGCCAGCTCAACGTCTGAGGGCCTATATGGCTACACCTTC
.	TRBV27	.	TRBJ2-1	CASSLSESYNEQFF	TGTGCCAGCAGTTTAAGCGAAAGCTACAATGAGCAGTTCTTC
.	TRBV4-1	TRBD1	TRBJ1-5	CASSQETGGWQPQHF	TGCGCCAGCAGCCAAGAGACAGGGGGCTGGCAGCCCCAGCATTTT
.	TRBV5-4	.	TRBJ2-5	CASSLSQQKETQYF	TGTGCCAGCAGCTTGTCCCAACAGAAAGAGACCCAGTACTTC